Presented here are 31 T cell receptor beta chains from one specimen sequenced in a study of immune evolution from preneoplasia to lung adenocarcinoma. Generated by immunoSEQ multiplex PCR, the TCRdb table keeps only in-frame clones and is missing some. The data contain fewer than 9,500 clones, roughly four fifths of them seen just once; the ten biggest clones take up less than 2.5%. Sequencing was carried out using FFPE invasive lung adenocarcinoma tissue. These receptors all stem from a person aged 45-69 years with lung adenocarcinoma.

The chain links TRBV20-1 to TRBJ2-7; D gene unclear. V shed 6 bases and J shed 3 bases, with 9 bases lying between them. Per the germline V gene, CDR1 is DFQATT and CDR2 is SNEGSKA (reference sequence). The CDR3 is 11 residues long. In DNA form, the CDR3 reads TGCAGTGCCCGTATAGACTACGAGCAGTACTTC. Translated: CSARIDYEQYF.

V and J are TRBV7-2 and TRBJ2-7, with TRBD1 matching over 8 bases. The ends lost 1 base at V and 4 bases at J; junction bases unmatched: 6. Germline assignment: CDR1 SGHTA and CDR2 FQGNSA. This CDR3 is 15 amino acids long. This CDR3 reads CASSLVAGGAYEQYF. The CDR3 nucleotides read TGTGCCAGCAGCTTAGTTGCAGGGGGCGCTTACGAGCAGTACTTC.

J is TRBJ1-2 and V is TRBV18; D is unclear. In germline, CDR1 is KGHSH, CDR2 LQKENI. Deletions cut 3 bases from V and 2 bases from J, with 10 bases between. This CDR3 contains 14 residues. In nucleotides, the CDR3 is TGTGCCAGCTCACCCCGCGGGGAAAACTATGGCTACACCTTC. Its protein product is CASSPRGENYGYTF.

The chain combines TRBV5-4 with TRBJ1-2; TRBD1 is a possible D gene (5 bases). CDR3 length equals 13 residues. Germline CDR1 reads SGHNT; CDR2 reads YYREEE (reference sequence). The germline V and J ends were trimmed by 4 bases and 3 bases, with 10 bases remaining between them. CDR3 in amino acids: CASSRDGDYGYTF. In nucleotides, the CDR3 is TGTGCCAGCAGCCGGGACGGGGACTATGGCTACACCTTC.

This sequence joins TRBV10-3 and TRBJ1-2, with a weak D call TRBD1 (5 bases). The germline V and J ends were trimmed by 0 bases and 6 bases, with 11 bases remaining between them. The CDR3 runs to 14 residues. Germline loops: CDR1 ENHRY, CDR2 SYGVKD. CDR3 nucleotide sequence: TGTGCCATCAGTGAGTCGAACCAGGGTGATGGCTACACCTTC. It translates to CAISESNQGDGYTF.

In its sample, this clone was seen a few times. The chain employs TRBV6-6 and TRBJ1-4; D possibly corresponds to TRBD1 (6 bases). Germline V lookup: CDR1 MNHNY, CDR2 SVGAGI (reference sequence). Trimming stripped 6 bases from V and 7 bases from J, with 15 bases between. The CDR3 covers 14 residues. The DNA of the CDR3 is TGTGCCAGCAGCATTCGGGGGGCGGGTGAAAAACTGTTTTTT. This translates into CASSIRGAGEKLFF.

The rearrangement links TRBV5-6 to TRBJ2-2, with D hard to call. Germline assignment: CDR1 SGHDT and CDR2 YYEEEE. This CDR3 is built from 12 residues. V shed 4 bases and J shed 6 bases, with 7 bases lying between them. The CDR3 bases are TGTGCCAGCAGCCCCGGATCCGGGGAGCTGTTTTTT. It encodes CASSPGSGELFF.

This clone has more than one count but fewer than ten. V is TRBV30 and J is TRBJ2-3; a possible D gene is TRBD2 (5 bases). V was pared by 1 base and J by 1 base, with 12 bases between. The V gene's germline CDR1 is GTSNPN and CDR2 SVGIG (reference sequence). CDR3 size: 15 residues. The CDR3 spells CAWSDWTEGTDTQYF. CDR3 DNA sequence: TGTGCCTGGAGTGACTGGACTGAAGGCACAGATACGCAGTATTTT.

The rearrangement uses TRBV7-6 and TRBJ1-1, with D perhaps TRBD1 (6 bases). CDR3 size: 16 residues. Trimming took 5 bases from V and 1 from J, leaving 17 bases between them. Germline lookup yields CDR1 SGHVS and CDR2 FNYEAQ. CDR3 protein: CASSPRGGGQNTEAFF. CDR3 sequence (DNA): TGTGCCAGCAGCCCCAGAGGGGGGGGGCAGAACACTGAAGCTTTCTTT.

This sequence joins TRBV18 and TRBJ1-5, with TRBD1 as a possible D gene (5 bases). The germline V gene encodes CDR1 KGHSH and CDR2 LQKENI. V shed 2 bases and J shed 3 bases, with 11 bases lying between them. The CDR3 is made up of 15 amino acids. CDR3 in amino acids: CASSPTGQPNQPQHF. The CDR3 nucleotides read TGTGCCAGCTCACCAACAGGACAACCCAATCAGCCCCAGCATTTT.

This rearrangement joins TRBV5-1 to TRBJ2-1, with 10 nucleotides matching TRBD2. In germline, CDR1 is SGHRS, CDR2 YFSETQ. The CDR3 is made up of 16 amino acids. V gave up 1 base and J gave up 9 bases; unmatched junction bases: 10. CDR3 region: CASSLYGTSDRVEQFF. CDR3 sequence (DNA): TGCGCCAGCAGCTTGTACGGGACTAGCGACAGAGTTGAGCAGTTCTTC.

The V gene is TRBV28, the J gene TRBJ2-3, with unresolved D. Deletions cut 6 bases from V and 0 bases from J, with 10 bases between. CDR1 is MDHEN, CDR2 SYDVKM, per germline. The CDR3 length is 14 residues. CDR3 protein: CASRWWQSTDTQYF. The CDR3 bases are TGTGCCAGCAGGTGGTGGCAGAGCACAGATACGCAGTATTTT.

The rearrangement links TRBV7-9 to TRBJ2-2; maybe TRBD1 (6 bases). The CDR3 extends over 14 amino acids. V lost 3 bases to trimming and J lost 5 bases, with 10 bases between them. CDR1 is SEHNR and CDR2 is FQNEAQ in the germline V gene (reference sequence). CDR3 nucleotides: TGTGCCAGCAGCTTTACAGGGCGGACCGGGGAGCTGTTTTTT. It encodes CASSFTGRTGELFF.

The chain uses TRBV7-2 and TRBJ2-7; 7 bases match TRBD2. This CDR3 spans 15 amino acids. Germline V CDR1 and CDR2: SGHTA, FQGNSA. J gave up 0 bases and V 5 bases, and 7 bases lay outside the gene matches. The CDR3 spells CASSPRDYSSYEQYF. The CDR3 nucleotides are TGTGCCAGCAGCCCCCGGGACTACAGCTCCTACGAGCAGTACTTC.

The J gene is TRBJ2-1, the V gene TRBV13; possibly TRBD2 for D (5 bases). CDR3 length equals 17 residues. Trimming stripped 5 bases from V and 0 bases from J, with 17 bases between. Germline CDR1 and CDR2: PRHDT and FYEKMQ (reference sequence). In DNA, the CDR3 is TGTGCCAGCAGCCTTCTGGACTTGCAAAGCTCCTACAATGAGCAGTTCTTC. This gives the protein CASSLLDLQSSYNEQFF.

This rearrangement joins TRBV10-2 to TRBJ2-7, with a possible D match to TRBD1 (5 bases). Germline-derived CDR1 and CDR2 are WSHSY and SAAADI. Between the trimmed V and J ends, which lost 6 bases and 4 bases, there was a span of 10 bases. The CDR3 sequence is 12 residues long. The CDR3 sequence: CASSLRVYEQYF. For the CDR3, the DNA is TGCGCCAGCAGCCTCAGGGTTTACGAGCAGTACTTC.

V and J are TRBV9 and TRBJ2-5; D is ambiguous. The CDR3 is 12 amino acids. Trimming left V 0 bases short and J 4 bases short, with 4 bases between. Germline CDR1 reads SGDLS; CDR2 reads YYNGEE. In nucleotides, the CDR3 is TGTGCCAGCAGCGTAGAGAGAGAGACCCAGTACTTC. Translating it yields CASSVERETQYF.

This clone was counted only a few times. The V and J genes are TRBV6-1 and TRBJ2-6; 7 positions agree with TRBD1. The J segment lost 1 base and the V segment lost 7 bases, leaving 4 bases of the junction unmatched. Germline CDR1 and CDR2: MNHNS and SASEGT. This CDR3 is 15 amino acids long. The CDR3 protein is CASTPRGSGANVLTF. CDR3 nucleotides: TGTGCCAGCACCCCCAGGGGGTCTGGGGCCAACGTCCTGACTTTC.

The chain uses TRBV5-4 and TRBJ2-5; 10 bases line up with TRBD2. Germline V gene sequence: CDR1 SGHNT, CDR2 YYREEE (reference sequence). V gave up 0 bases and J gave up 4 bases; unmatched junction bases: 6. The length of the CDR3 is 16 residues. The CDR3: CASSLATSGTPETQYF. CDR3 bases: TGTGCCAGCAGCTTGGCAACTAGCGGGACCCCAGAGACCCAGTACTTC.

CDR3 nucleotide sequence: TGTGCCAGCCTTACAGGGGACGGCGGGGAGCTGTTTTTT. This translates into CASLTGDGGELFF. The V gene is TRBV6-1, the J gene TRBJ2-2, with TRBD1 matching over 7 bases. Germline lookup yields CDR1 MNHNS and CDR2 SASEGT. This CDR3 region has 13 residues. Germline trimming cut 8 bases from V and 7 bases from J; bases unmatched to any gene: 7.

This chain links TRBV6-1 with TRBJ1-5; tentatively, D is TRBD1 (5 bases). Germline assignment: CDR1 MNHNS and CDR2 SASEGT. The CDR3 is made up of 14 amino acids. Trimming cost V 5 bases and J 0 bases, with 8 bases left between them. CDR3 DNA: TGTGCCAGCAGTCCCGGGGGTAGCAATCAGCCCCAGCATTTT. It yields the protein CASSPGGSNQPQHF.

In nucleotides, the CDR3 is TGTGCCAGCAGTGGCCAGAGGAGCGGGGAGCTGTTTTTT. Translation: CASSGQRSGELFF. This sequence joins TRBV2 and TRBJ2-2; D not resolved. Germline CDR1 and CDR2: SNHLY and FYNNEI. CDR3 length: 13 amino acids. Trimming took off 4 bases at V and 7 bases at J, with 10 bases between the two ends.

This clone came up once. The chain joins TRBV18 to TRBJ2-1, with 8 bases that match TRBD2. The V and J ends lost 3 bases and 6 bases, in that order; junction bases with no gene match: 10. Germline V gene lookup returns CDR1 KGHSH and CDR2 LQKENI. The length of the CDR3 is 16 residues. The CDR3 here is CASSPVGRGGFNEQFF. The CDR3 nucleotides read TGTGCCAGCTCACCCGTCGGGAGGGGGGGCTTCAATGAGCAGTTCTTC.

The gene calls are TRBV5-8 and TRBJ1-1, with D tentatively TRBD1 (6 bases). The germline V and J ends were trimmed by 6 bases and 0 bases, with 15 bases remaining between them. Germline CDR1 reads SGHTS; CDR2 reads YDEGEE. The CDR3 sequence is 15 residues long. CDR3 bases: TGTGCCAGCACTCCTAGGGGGGCCATGAACACTGAAGCTTTCTTT. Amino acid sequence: CASTPRGAMNTEAFF.

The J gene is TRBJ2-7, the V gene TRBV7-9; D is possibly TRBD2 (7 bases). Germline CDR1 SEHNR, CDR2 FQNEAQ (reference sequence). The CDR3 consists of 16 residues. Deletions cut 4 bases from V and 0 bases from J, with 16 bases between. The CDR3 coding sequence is TGTGCCAGCAGCTCCGGGGGAGGGGGGAGCTCCTACGAGCAGTACTTC. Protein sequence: CASSSGGGGSSYEQYF.

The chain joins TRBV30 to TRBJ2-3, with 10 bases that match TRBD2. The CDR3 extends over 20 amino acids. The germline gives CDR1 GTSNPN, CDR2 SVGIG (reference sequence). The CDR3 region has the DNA TGTGCTCTGGATGGAGTTCTTAGTAGCGGGAGGCCCACTAGCACAGATACGCAGTATTTT. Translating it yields CALDGVLSSGRPTSTDTQYF.

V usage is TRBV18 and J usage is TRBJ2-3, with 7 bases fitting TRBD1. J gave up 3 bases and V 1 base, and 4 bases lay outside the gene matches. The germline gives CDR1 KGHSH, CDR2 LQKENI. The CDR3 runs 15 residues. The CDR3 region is CASSPQLTGTDTQYF. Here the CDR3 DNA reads TGTGCCAGCTCACCACAATTGACAGGGACAGATACGCAGTATTTT.

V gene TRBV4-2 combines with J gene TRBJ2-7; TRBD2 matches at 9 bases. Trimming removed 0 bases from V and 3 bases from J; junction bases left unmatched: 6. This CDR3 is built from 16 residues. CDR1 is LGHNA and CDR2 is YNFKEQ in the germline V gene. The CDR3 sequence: CASSQDGGSGSYEQYF. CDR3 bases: TGTGCCAGCAGCCAAGATGGCGGTAGCGGGAGCTACGAGCAGTACTTC.

DNA for the CDR3: TGTGCCAGCAGCCCCCAAGTCGGGGCAGATACGCAGTATTTT. Amino acid sequence: CASSPQVGADTQYF. V gene TRBV5-8 combines with J gene TRBJ2-3; maybe TRBD2 (5 bases). The CDR3 length is 14 residues. The germline V gene encodes CDR1 SGHTS and CDR2 YDEGEE. Trimming pared 4 bases from V and 4 bases from J, leaving 13 bases between.

CDR3 nucleotide sequence: TGTGCCAGCAGCAGGGGTTTAGGTGGGAGGGGAGAGACCCAGTACTTC. Translated, it gives CASSRGLGGRGETQYF. The chain employs TRBV5-6 and TRBJ2-5; 7 bases map to TRBD2. This CDR3 comprises 16 residues. Germline V gives CDR1 SGHDT, CDR2 YYEEEE. After removal of 4 bases from V and 4 bases from J, the junction contained 13 bases not matched to a gene.

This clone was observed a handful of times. CDR3 amino acids: CASSTGQGYEQYF. The CDR3 region has the DNA TGTGCCAGTAGTACGGGACAGGGCTACGAGCAGTACTTC. The J gene is TRBJ2-7, the V gene TRBV19, with 9 bases matching TRBD1. Germline V gene lookup returns CDR1 LNHDA and CDR2 SQIVND (reference sequence). The CDR3 spans 13 residues. Trimming at V came to 4 bases and at J to 3 bases, leaving 1 base not matched to a gene.